This T cell receptor (beta chain) was captured by sequencing in a study of blood T cell repertoires in COVID-19. Overall study: Sites across the United States, Italy and Spain contributed samples from acute and convalescent COVID-19. In each case, the material was cDNA or gDNA derived from T cells, B-cell-depleted T cells, or PBMCs.

This CDR3 region has 15 residues. Trimming removed 7 bases at V and 4 bases at J, with 17 bases between. Looked up from germline, CDR1 is MNHEY and CDR2 is SVGAGI. In the authors' workflow: Reference gene primer amplification gave nucleated cell count estimates. Profiled with immunoSEQ multiplex PCR; TCRdb holds only in-frame clones, not every one. V, J and clone size reflect that table, while D and trimming were determined from the DNA. This sample yields about 170,000 clones, of which around nine tenths are seen a single time; roughly 3.6% belongs to the top ten. This sequence originates from a man aged 18 to 35 with active or convalescent COVID-19. Sequencing was performed on peripheral blood. The chain is built from TRBV6-5 and TRBJ1-5; D possibly corresponds to TRBD1 (6 bases). Here the CDR3 reads CASTQGGAGNQPQHF. For the CDR3, the DNA is TGTGCCAGCACCCAAGGGGGGGCTGGGAATCAGCCCCAGCATTTT.